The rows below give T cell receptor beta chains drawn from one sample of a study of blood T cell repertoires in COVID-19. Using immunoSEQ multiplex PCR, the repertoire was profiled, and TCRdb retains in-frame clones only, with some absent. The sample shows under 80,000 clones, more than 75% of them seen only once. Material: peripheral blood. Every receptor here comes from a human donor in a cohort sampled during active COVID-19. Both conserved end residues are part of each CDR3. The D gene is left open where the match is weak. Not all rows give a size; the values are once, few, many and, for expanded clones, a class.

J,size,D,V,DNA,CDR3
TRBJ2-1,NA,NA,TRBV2,TGTGCCAGCAGTGCGGGTTCGTTCTCCTACAATGAGCAGTTCTTC,CASSAGSFSYNEQFF
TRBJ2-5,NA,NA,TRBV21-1,TGTGCCAGCAGCGGTCCGGGACAACCGGAGACCCAGTACTTC,CASSGPGQPETQYF
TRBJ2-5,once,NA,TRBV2,TGTGCCAGCAGTCCGGGTGCTCGCACCCGCGCAGAGACCCAGTACTTC,CASSPGARTRAETQYF
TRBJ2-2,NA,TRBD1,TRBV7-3,TGTGCCAGCAGTTCCGGGACAGGGTTTGGGGAGCTGTTTTTT,CASSSGTGFGELFF
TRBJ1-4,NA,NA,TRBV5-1,TGCGCCAGCAGCTTGGGACAAGACCATGAAAAACTGTTTTTT,CASSLGQDHEKLFF
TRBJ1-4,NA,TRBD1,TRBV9,TGTGCCAGCAGCGTAGAGTCGACAGGGGGTTACGAAAAACTGTTTTTT,CASSVESTGGYEKLFF
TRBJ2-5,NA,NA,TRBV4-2,TGTGCCAGCAGTGGGGGCCCACATATCGGGGAGACCCAGTACTTC,CASSGGPHIGETQYF
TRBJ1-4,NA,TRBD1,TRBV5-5,TGTGCCAGCAGCGCCGGGACAGGGATAGTAAAACTGTTTTTT,CASSAGTGIVKLFF
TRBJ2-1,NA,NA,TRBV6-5,TGTGCCAGCACCCTACTAGGCGGATCCTACAATGAGCAGTTCTTC,CASTLLGGSYNEQFF
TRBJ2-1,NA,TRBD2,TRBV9,TGTGCCAGCAGCGGCACTGAGCGGGGGGCCTACAATGAGCAGTTCTTC,CASSGTERGAYNEQFF
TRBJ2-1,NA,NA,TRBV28,TGTGCCAGCAGTAAGGGGGATCTGGGTTGGAGGGAGCAGTTCTTC,CASSKGDLGWREQFF
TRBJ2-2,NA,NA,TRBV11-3,TGTGCCAGCGGACAGAGCACCGGGGAGCTGTTTTTT,CASGQSTGELFF
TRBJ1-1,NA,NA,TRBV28,TGTGCCAGTTTTGGTGGACAAAAGAACACTGAAGCTTTCTTT,CASFGGQKNTEAFF
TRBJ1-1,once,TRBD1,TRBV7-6,TGTGCCAGCAGCTCATACAGTACAGGGGAGGCCACTGAAGCTTTCTTT,CASSSYSTGEATEAFF
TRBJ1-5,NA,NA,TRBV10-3,TGTGCCATCAGTCCAGGGTTGGACGGACAGCCCCAGCATTTT,CAISPGLDGQPQHF
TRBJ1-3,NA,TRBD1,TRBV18,TGTGCCAGCTCACCACGAAGGGACAGTCCTGGAAACACCATATATTTT,CASSPRRDSPGNTIYF
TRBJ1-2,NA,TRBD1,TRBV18,TGTGCCAGCTCACTAGGGGGACAGGTCTATGGCTACACCTTC,CASSLGGQVYGYTF
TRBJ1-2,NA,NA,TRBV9,TGTGCCAGCAGCTCAACCGGGACTGCCTTCCGCTATGGCTACACCTTC,CASSSTGTAFRYGYTF
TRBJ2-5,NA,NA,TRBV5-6,TGTGCCAGCAGCTTGGAGAGAGCAGTGCCCACTAGTGGGACCCAGTACTTC,CASSLERAVPTSGTQYF
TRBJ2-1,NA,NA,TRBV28,TGTGCCAGCAGTTTGTCTAGCCGGGGTGAGCAGTTCTTC,CASSLSSRGEQFF
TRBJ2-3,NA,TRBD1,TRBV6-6,TGTGCCAGCAGGCTACAGGGGGCGCGATCAGATACGCAGTATTTT,CASRLQGARSDTQYF
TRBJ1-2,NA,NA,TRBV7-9,TGTGCCAGCAGCTCCGCCGGACAGATCCGTAATGGCTACACCTTC,CASSSAGQIRNGYTF
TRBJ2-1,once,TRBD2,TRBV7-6,TGTGCCAGCAGCTTACGCCGGGACTATAAAGTCTATGAGCAGTTCTTC,CASSLRRDYKVYEQFF
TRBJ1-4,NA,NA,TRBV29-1,TGCAGCGTTTTAGGGACTGACGAAAAACTGTTTTTT,CSVLGTDEKLFF
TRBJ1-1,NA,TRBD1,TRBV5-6,TGTGCCAGCAGCTTACAGGGGGCTGGGAAGGGGAACACTGAAGCTTTCTTT,CASSLQGAGKGNTEAFF
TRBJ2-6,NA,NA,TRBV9,TGTGCCAGCAGCTTCCCACTAGCCGATTCTCATTCGGGGGCCAACGTCCTGACTTTC,CASSFPLADSHSGANVLTF
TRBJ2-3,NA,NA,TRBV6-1,TGTGCCAGCAGTGATCAGGGCGAGAACACAGATACGCAGTATTTT,CASSDQGENTDTQYF
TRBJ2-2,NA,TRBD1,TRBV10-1,TGCGCCAGCAGTGACCCGGGACAGGGCCCCGGGGAGCTGTTTTTT,CASSDPGQGPGELFF
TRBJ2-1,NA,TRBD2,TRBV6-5,TGTGCCAGCAGTCGGACTAGCAGCTACAATGAGCAGTTCTTC,CASSRTSSYNEQFF
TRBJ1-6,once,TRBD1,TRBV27,TGTGCCAGCAGTCCGTGGACAGGAGGAGGTTCACCCCTCCACTTT,CASSPWTGGGSPLHF
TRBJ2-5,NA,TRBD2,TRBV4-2,TGTGCCAGCAGCCAAGATTGGACTAGCGGGAGGGGTGAGACCCAGTACTTC,CASSQDWTSGRGETQYF
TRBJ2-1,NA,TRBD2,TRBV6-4,TGTGCCAGCGCCGGGACTATCCCCTCTCCGTTCTTC,CASAGTIPSPFF
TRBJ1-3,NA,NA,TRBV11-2,TGTGCCAGCAGCTACATCGGGATCCTCTCTGGAAACACCATATATTTT,CASSYIGILSGNTIYF
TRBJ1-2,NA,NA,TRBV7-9,TGTGCCAGCAGCCCGACAGGATTCACAATCTATGGCTACACCTTC,CASSPTGFTIYGYTF
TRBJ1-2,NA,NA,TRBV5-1,TGCGCCAGCAGCTTAAGGCAGGACTATGGCTACACCTTC,CASSLRQDYGYTF
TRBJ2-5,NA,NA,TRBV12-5,TGTGCTAGTGGTTTGGTAGGTGGGGGGCAAGAGACCCAGTACTTC,CASGLVGGGQETQYF
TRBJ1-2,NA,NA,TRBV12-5,TGTGCTAGTGGTTTGGTATTACAGCCTCAAGGCTACACCTTC,CASGLVLQPQGYTF
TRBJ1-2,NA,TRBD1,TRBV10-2,TGCGCCAGCAGTGTATCCGGGACAGGGCCCGGCTACACCTTC,CASSVSGTGPGYTF
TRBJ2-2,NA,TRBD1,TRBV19,TGTGCCAGTACCTTCGGGGACAGGAGGAACACCGGGGAGCTGTTTTTT,CASTFGDRRNTGELFF
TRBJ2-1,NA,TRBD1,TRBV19,TGTGCCAGTAGTATCTTGACAGGGGGATCGAAAAATGAGCAGTTCTTC,CASSILTGGSKNEQFF
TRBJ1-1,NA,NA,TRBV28,TGTGCCAGCAGTACGTCTAGAGAAGCTTTCTTT,CASSTSREAFF
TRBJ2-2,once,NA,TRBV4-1,TGCGCCAGCAGCCAAGAGTTCGCTGCGGCGAACACCGGGGAGCTGTTTTTT,CASSQEFAAANTGELFF
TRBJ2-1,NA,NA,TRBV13,TGTGCCAGCAGCGACAGAGGTCCTATCCCCTACAATGAGCAGTTCTTC,CASSDRGPIPYNEQFF
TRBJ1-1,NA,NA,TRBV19,TGTGCCAGTAGTATTGGGCAGGAATTCACTGAAGCTTTCTTT,CASSIGQEFTEAFF
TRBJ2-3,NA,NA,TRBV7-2,TGTGCCAGCAGCTTAATGGGCCAGCGGACAGATACGCAGTATTTT,CASSLMGQRTDTQYF
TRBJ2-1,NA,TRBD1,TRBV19,TGTGCCAGTAGTATCCTGACAGGGGGCGTTGGCACCTACAATGAGCAGTTCTTC,CASSILTGGVGTYNEQFF
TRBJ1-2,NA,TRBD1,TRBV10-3,TGTGCCATCAGTGAACCGGGACAGGGGTTTAACTATGGCTACACCTTC,CAISEPGQGFNYGYTF
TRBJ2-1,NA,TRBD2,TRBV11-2,TGTGCCAGCAGCTTAGGACTAGCGGACTACAATGAGCAGTTCTTC,CASSLGLADYNEQFF
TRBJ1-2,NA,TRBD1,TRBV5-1,TGCGCCAGCAGCTTGCAGGGGGCGGGTGGCTACACCTTC,CASSLQGAGGYTF
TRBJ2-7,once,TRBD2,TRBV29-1,TGCAGCGCCCAGGGTGGAGCGGGAATCGGCGAGCAGTACTTC,CSAQGGAGIGEQYF
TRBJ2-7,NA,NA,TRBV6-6,TGTGCCAGCAGTTACGGGACAACCTACGAGCAGTACTTC,CASSYGTTYEQYF
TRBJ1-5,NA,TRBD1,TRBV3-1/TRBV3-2,TGTGCCAGCAGCCTCGGACAGGGCCCTCAGCCCCAGCATTTT,CASSLGQGPQPQHF
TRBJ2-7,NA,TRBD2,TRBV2,TGTGCCAGCAGTGAAAGGCTAGCGGGAGTCGGCTACGAGCAGTACTTC,CASSERLAGVGYEQYF